One and the same sample provided the 32 T cell receptor beta chains below, sequenced in a study of T cell responses to AZD1222 COVID-19 vaccine. Here immunoSEQ multiplex PCR was the method, and the copy in TCRdb shows in-frame clones only, minus some. The sample contains some 120,000 clones, 88% of which appear only once. This specimen consisted of peripheral blood, obtained on day 0 of AZD1222 vaccination. The source is an adult in good health.

J is TRBJ1-2 and V is TRBV7-2; 10 bases fit TRBD1. The CDR3 loop spans 17 amino acids. The germline V gene encodes CDR1 SGHTA and CDR2 FQGNSA. Trimming at V came to 1 base and at J to 8 bases, leaving 13 bases not matched to a gene. The CDR3 here is CASSLGQGAGGLGGYTF. DNA for the CDR3: TGTGCCAGCAGCTTAGGACAGGGGGCAGGGGGTTTAGGAGGCTACACCTTC.

The genes are TRBV30 and TRBJ1-3, with unresolved D. Germline loops: CDR1 GTSNPN, CDR2 SVGIG (reference sequence). V was trimmed by 5 bases and J by 2 bases, leaving 16 bases between them. CDR3 size: 15 residues. The chain's CDR3 is CAWGPALGAGNTIYF. In DNA, the CDR3 is TGTGCCTGGGGTCCAGCTCTAGGTGCTGGAAACACCATATATTTT. The full variable domain, in which reference TRBV30 and TRBJ1-3 provide the parts outside the CDR3, is SQTIHQWPATLVQPVGSPLSLECTVEGTSNPNLYWYRQAAGRGLQLLFYSVGIGQISSEVPQNLSASRPQDRQFILSSKKLLLSDSGFYLCAWGPALGAGNTIYFGEGSWLTVV.

This sequence joins TRBV5-4 and TRBJ1-1; 7 bases align to TRBD1. With 3 bases clipped from V and 1 base from J, the junction kept 3 bases outside the gene matches. This CDR3 has 14 amino acids. Germline-derived CDR1 and CDR2 are SGHNT and YYREEE (reference sequence). The CDR3 loop is CASSWGQTNTEAFF. CDR3 DNA sequence: TGTGCCAGCAGCTGGGGACAGACGAACACTGAAGCTTTCTTT. Full variable domain (outside the CDR3, taken from reference TRBV5-4 and TRBJ1-1): ETGVTQSPTHLIKTRGQQVTLRCSSQSGHNTVSWYQQALGQGPQFIFQYYREEENGRGNFPPRFSGLQFPNYSSELNVNALELDDSALYLCASSWGQTNTEAFFGQGTRLTVV.

The rearrangement joins TRBV3-1 (or the pseudogene TRBV3-2) to TRBJ2-5; the D is unclear. The CDR3 is 13 residues long. Germline loops: CDR1 LGHDT, CDR2 YNNKEL (reference sequence). V was pared by 0 bases and J by 2 bases, with 4 bases between. In nucleotides, the CDR3 is TGTGCCAGCAGCCAAGATCGGCAAGAGACCCAGTACTTC. Amino acid sequence: CASSQDRQETQYF.

A few counts support this clone. The chain has TRBV27 and TRBJ2-7; 9 bases agree with TRBD2. The J segment lost 7 bases and the V segment lost 0 bases, leaving 10 bases of the junction unmatched. CDR1 and CDR2 from the germline V gene are MNHEY and SMNVEV (reference sequence). The CDR3 covers 16 residues. The CDR3, as DNA: TGTGCCAGCAGTTTATCGGTGGCGGGAGGGCCGAGGGAGCAGTACTTC. This sequence encodes CASSLSVAGGPREQYF.

V usage is TRBV18 and J usage is TRBJ2-1, with a tentative D call TRBD1 (6 bases). Germline lookup yields CDR1 KGHSH and CDR2 LQKENI. There are 16 residues in the CDR3. V was pared by 3 bases and J by 2 bases, with 14 bases between. CDR3 nucleotides: TGTGCCAGCTCACCGCGACAGGCTTCCACCTACAATGAGCAGTTCTTC. Protein sequence: CASSPRQASTYNEQFF.

J is TRBJ2-2 and V is TRBV18, with no clear D. The ends were cut back, 0 bases at V and 3 bases at J, with 5 bases in the middle. The germline CDR1 and CDR2 sequences are KGHSH and LQKENI. This CDR3 spans 14 amino acids. This chain's CDR3 is CASSPPNHTGELFF. CDR3 sequence (DNA): TGTGCCAGCTCACCACCGAACCACACCGGGGAGCTGTTTTTT.

The V gene is TRBV5-1, the J gene TRBJ2-7, with D possibly matching TRBD2 (6 bases). Germline values: CDR1 SGHRS, CDR2 YFSETQ. The CDR3 is 14 amino acids. Trimming took off 4 bases at V and 6 bases at J, with 17 bases between the two ends. The CDR3 region has the DNA TGCGCCAGCAGCGCGGGGACTCATCCCGGCGAGCAGTACTTC. Residues: CASSAGTHPGEQYF.

This rearrangement joins TRBV5-4 to TRBJ2-2, with TRBD2 matching 7 bases. Trimming cost V 0 bases and J 1 base; bases outside gene matches: 6. The CDR3 is 17 residues long. The germline gives CDR1 SGHNT, CDR2 YYREEE (reference sequence). This chain's CDR3 is CASSLDPGLMNTGELFF. The CDR3 nucleotides are TGTGCCAGCAGCTTGGACCCGGGACTAATGAACACCGGGGAGCTGTTTTTT.

The J gene is TRBJ1-2, the V gene TRBV9; D call uncertain. V was pared by 3 bases and J by 5 bases, with 5 bases between. The CDR3 totals 11 residues. CDR1 SGDLS and CDR2 YYNGEE come from the germline V gene. CDR3 in DNA: TGTGCCAGCAGCGACGGATATGGCTACACCTTC. Protein product: CASSDGYGYTF.

The V and J genes are TRBV7-2 and TRBJ1-3, with D uncertain. The CDR3 is 14 residues long. V was pared by 3 bases and J by 2 bases, with 8 bases between. Germline values: CDR1 SGHTA, CDR2 FQGNSA. DNA for the CDR3: TGTGCCAGCAGCTTTAACTCGGCTGGAAACACCATATATTTT. This gives the protein CASSFNSAGNTIYF.

The V call is TRBV4-1, the J call TRBJ2-1; no clear D gene. The CDR3 totals 12 residues. Germline-derived CDR1 and CDR2 are MGHRA and YSYEKL. Trimming removed 0 bases at V and 8 bases at J, with 5 bases between. The CDR3 coding sequence is TGCGCCAGCAGCCAAGATCTCCATGAGCAGTTCTTC. Translated: CASSQDLHEQFF.

The V and J genes are TRBV12-2 and TRBJ2-3; the D call in the table, TRBD1, was not verified against the DNA. TRBV12-2 is shown as a pseudogene. This CDR3 region has 17 residues. In DNA form, the CDR3 reads TGTGCAAGTCGCCCCAAACCGGCCCAGGGTTTTGGGGATACGCAGTATTTT. The encoded protein is CASRPKPAQGFGDTQYF.

The sample holds a few counts of this clone. This chain links TRBV5-1 with TRBJ2-7, with TRBD1 identical over 9 bases. With V trimmed by 0 bases and J by 0 bases, 10 bases remained unmatched. Per the germline V gene, CDR1 is SGHRS and CDR2 is YFSETQ. The CDR3 spans 18 residues. DNA for the CDR3: TGCGCCAGCAGCTTGGCGGCCGCCGGGACAGGGAGCTCCTACGAGCAGTACTTC. This translates into CASSLAAAGTGSSYEQYF.

This rearrangement joins TRBV6-5 to TRBJ1-1; the D gene is possibly TRBD1 (6 bases). Germline CDR1 MNHEY, CDR2 SVGAGI. Trimming cost V 5 bases and J 0 bases, with 13 bases left between them. The CDR3 runs to 15 residues. This CDR3 reads CASSITGQLNTEAFF. The CDR3 nucleotides are TGTGCCAGCAGTATTACAGGACAGTTGAACACTGAAGCTTTCTTT.

The rearrangement uses TRBV5-1 and TRBJ2-1; 8 bases fit TRBD2. The CDR3 has 13 residues. V was pared by 6 bases and J by 6 bases, with 5 bases of the junction left unmatched. CDR1 and CDR2 from the germline V gene are SGHRS and YFSETQ. This chain's CDR3 is CASKREWGNEQFF. The CDR3 region has the DNA TGCGCCAGCAAGCGGGAGTGGGGCAATGAGCAGTTCTTC. Combining the CDR3 with reference TRBV5-1 and TRBJ2-1 gives the whole variable domain KAGVTQTPRYLIKTRGQQVTLSCSPISGHRSVSWYQQTPGQGLQFLFEYFSETQRNKGNFPGRFSGRQFSNSRSEMNVSTLELGDSALYLCASKREWGNEQFFGPGTRLTVL.

The sample holds a few counts of this clone. The chain carries TRBV19 and TRBJ2-1; D is perhaps TRBD1 (6 bases). Trimming left V 5 bases short and J 9 bases short, with 11 bases between. Germline V gene lookup returns CDR1 LNHDA and CDR2 SQIVND (reference sequence). This CDR3 spans 12 amino acids. The CDR3 region has the DNA TGTGCCAGTAGTCACAGGGATGGTGAGCAGTTCTTC. Residues: CASSHRDGEQFF.

The rearrangement uses TRBV11-2 and TRBJ1-1; D unclear. CDR1 and CDR2 (germline): SGHAT, FQNNGV. Trimming left V 1 base short and J 0 bases short, with 6 bases between. The CDR3 is 14 amino acids. For the CDR3, the DNA is TGTGCCAGCAGCTTAGGTTCCGTGAACACTGAAGCTTTCTTT. Amino acid sequence: CASSLGSVNTEAFF.

This clone was counted once. This chain uses TRBV6-2 or TRBV6-3 with TRBJ2-3, with D perhaps TRBD2 (6 bases). Germline V CDR1 and CDR2: MNHEY, SVGEGT. There are 15 residues in the CDR3. The germline V and J ends were trimmed by 5 bases and 1 base, with 13 bases remaining between them. CDR3 residues: CASSAGGGGTDTQYF. DNA of the CDR3: TGTGCCAGCAGTGCGGGTGGCGGGGGCACAGATACGCAGTATTTT.

Turning to this clone: Mismatch with germline at one junction end may stem from a read error. The CDR3 nucleotides read TGCGCCCGCAGCGGACAGGGGAGGTCCTACGAGCAGTACTTC. It is translated as CARSGQGRSYEQYF. This chain connects TRBV4-1 to TRBJ2-7; the match to TRBD1 covers 9 bases. Germline V gives CDR1 MGHRA, CDR2 YSYEKL. There are 14 residues in the CDR3.

The chain joins TRBV12-5 to TRBJ2-7; D gene unclear. V was clipped by 5 bases and J by 6 bases, with 11 bases between them. Germline values: CDR1 LGHNT, CDR2 FRNRAP. The CDR3 runs to 12 residues. The CDR3 nucleotides are TGTGCTAGTGGTCCCCATATAGGCGAGCAGTACTTC. Translating it yields CASGPHIGEQYF.

The rearrangement uses TRBV19 and TRBJ2-5, with D possibly called TRBD1 or TRBD2 (5 bases each). The germline gives CDR1 LNHDA, CDR2 SQIVND (reference sequence). With 5 bases removed from V and 2 bases from J, the gap between germline ends came to 9 bases. The length of the CDR3 is 13 residues. The CDR3 DNA is TGTGCCAGTAGTGGGGGACCTCAAGAGACCCAGTACTTC. Translating gives CASSGGPQETQYF.

The V and J genes are TRBV29-1 and TRBJ2-3, with D hard to call. Germline CDR1 is SQVTM and CDR2 is ANQGSEA. The ends were cut back, 4 bases at V and 8 bases at J, with 7 bases in the middle. This CDR3 spans 10 amino acids. CDR3 in amino acids: CSVVRGTQYF. In DNA, the CDR3 is TGCAGCGTTGTCAGAGGTACGCAGTATTTT.

The gene calls are TRBV15 and TRBJ1-1; D perhaps matches TRBD1 (6 bases). The CDR3 contains 13 residues. V lost 6 bases, J lost 0 bases, and 8 bases lay in between. Germline values: CDR1 LNHNV, CDR2 YYDKDF (reference sequence). CDR3 sequence reads: CATRGQLNTEAFF. Here the CDR3 DNA reads TGTGCCACCAGAGGACAGTTGAACACTGAAGCTTTCTTT.

The V gene is TRBV13, the J gene TRBJ2-1; 7 bases map to TRBD2. Per the germline V gene, CDR1 is PRHDT and CDR2 is FYEKMQ (reference sequence). V was clipped by 2 bases and J by 3 bases; unmatched bases: 4. The length of the CDR3 is 15 residues. CDR3 in amino acids: CASSLRSGDYNEQFF. In DNA, the CDR3 is TGTGCCAGCAGCTTAAGAAGCGGGGACTACAATGAGCAGTTCTTC.

This sequence joins TRBV11-2 and TRBJ2-7; weak D call: TRBD1 (6 bases). Germline-derived CDR1 and CDR2 are SGHAT and FQNNGV. V lost 1 base, J lost 2 bases, and 9 bases lay in between. The CDR3 totals 14 residues. CDR3 in DNA: TGTGCCAGCAGCTTAGGGACAGCCGCCTACGAGCAGTACTTC. Translation: CASSLGTAAYEQYF.

This clone was seen a single time. The same CDR3 arises from other DNA sequences in this sample as well. The genes are TRBV18 and TRBJ1-1; weak D call: TRBD1 (5 bases). This CDR3 spans 13 amino acids. V was trimmed by 6 bases and J by 1 base, leaving 9 bases between them. CDR1 KGHSH and CDR2 LQKENI come from the germline V gene. CDR3 bases: TGTGCCAGCTCCCCAGGACAGAACACTGAAGCTTTCTTT. It encodes CASSPGQNTEAFF.

This chain connects TRBV12-3 or TRBV12-4 to TRBJ2-7; no definite D call. V shed 6 bases and J shed 4 bases, with 7 bases lying between them. The CDR3 is made up of 11 amino acids. CDR3 coding DNA: TGTGCCAGCAGCTCTCGGTACGAGCAGTACTTC. This translates into CASSSRYEQYF.

This rearrangement joins TRBV19 to TRBJ1-2; D remains unclear. Germline CDR1 and CDR2: LNHDA and SQIVND (reference sequence). V was clipped by 7 bases and J by 4 bases, with 16 bases between them. This CDR3 has 14 residues. The CDR3 DNA follows: TGTGCCAGTATGAGAGTTATGCCCCCCTATGGCTACACCTTC. The encoded protein is CASMRVMPPYGYTF.

The J gene is TRBJ1-3, the V gene TRBV7-9, with TRBD1 identical over 7 bases. Germline V gene sequence: CDR1 SEHNR, CDR2 FQNEAQ (reference sequence). J gave up 7 bases and V 5 bases, and 8 bases lay outside the gene matches. CDR3 length: 14 amino acids. The chain's CDR3 is CASSRTGTANTIYF. CDR3 nucleotide sequence: TGTGCCAGCAGCAGAACCGGGACAGCTAACACCATATATTTT.

V is TRBV7-8 and J is TRBJ1-2; perhaps TRBD1 as D (6 bases). The V end lost 5 bases, the J end lost 8 bases, and 6 bases lay between the germline ends. This CDR3 contains 10 residues. The germline CDR1 and CDR2 sequences are SGHVS and FQNEAQ. The DNA of the CDR3 is TGTGCCAGCAGCCAGGGGGGCTACACCTTC. Translated, it gives CASSQGGYTF.

This chain links TRBV3-1 (or the pseudogene TRBV3-2) with TRBJ1-1, with D possibly being TRBD1 (6 bases). The CDR3 runs 14 residues. Germline loops: CDR1 LGHDT, CDR2 YNNKEL (reference sequence). V was shortened by 4 bases and J by 4 bases, with 13 bases between the two germline ends. The CDR3 DNA reads TGTGCCAGCAGCCCCCTTGGACAGACCACTGAAGCTTTCTTT. This gives the protein CASSPLGQTTEAFF.